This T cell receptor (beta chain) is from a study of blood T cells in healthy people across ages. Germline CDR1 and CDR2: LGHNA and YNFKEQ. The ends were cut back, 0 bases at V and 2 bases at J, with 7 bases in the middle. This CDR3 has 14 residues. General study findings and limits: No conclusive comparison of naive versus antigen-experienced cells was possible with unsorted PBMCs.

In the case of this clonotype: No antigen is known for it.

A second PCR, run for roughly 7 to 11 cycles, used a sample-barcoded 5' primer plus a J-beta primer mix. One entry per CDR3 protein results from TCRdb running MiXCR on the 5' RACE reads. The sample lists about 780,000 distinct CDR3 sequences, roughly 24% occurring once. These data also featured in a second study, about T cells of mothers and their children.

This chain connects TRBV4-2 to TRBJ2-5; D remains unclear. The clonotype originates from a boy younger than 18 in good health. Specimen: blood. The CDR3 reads CASSQEWEQETQYF. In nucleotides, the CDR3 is TGTGCCAGCAGCCAAGAATGGGAACAAGAGACCCAGTACTTC.